This record concerns one T cell receptor (beta chain) sequence. This record comes from a study of blood T cell repertoires in COVID-19. The overall study: Samples taken during acute and convalescent COVID-19 were collected in the United States, Italy and Spain. PBMCs, B-cell-depleted T cells, or T cells provided the cDNA or gDNA that made up the material.

The CDR3 loop spans 17 amino acids. CDR1 is SGHNT and CDR2 is YENEEA in the germline V gene. Trimming shortened V by 1 base and J by 0 bases, and 16 bases separated the two germline ends. In the study's own analysis: It was from reference gene primer amplification that nucleated cell counts were estimated. Sequenced by immunoSEQ multiplex PCR; TCRdb stores in-frame clones only, minus some. The V and J calls and clone size come from that table; D and trimming were worked out from the DNA. The sample holds about 36,000 clones, over 75% seen once. V gene TRBV11-3 combines with J gene TRBJ2-7; weak D call: TRBD2 (5 bases). This clonotype originated in a human donor in a cohort sampled during active or convalescent COVID-19. The donor label of this sample is uncertain. Sequences were obtained from peripheral blood. CDR3 sequence reads: CASSLVGGSALSYEQYF. In nucleotides, the CDR3 is TGTGCCAGCAGCTTAGTAGGTGGTAGCGCCCTCTCCTACGAGCAGTACTTC. Full variable domain (missing parts from reference TRBV11-3 and TRBJ2-7): EAGVVQSPRYKIIEKKQPVAFWCNPISGHNTLYWYLQNLGQGPELLIRYENEEAVDDSQLPKDRFSAERLKGVDSTLKIQPAELGDSAVYLCASSLVGGSALSYEQYFGPGTRLTVT.